This TCR beta chain was captured in a study of T cells after yellow fever vaccination. Whole-study findings and limits: Relatively few clonotypes were ones that appeared in both CD4 and CD8 compartments. The booster response re-showed most primary clones: roughly 97% CD4, approximately 90% CD8.

Many counts were recorded for this clonotype. V lost 0 bases, J lost 9 bases, and 16 bases lay in between. Germline assignment: CDR1 SGHRS and CDR2 YFSETQ. The CDR3 contains 15 residues. The study made its TCR cDNA through 5'RACE template switching. That step introduced a universal primer site along with UMIs. In TCRdb, the 5' RACE reads were re-called with MiXCR into one record per CDR3 protein. The sample carries around 25,000 distinct CDR3 sequences, roughly 3.4% recorded once. The V call is TRBV5-1, the J call TRBJ1-5; no clear D. The source is a man between 18 and 29 years old who received the YFV17D yellow fever vaccine. The specimen comprised PBMCs, either bulk or a sorted T-cell subset (CD4+, CD8+, memory, or dextramer-sorted; not recorded which), sampled 45 days after the first yellow fever vaccination. CDR3 amino acids: CASSLGGGDSGPQHF. In DNA, the CDR3 is TGCGCCAGCAGCTTGGGCGGCGGCGACTCGGGGCCCCAGCATTTT.